This TCR beta chain was recovered during a study of T-cell reconstitution after alpha-beta-depleted transplantation in children. This clonotype appeared many times. As yet, its antigen is unknown. Preparation of the TCRbeta library involved a method that used unique molecular identifiers. TCRdb used MiXCR to reprocess the PCR reads, holding one entry per CDR3 protein. The table records around 670,000 distinct CDR3 sequences, around 13% of them present only once. The CDR3 covers 17 residues. Germline V CDR1 and CDR2: MNHEY, SVGEGT. V was pared by 2 bases and J by 5 bases, with 20 bases between. Findings of the study overall: Several hundred expanded graft clones reportedly supplied alpha-beta T cells about two months after transplant. Among T cells one year after transplant, newly produced cells accounted for most counts and diversity. For some patients, TCRbeta diversity was high at day 60 because of recipient T cells and thymic progenitors that survived.

The sequencing used PBMCs, collected before TCRalphabeta/CD19-depleted stem cell transplant. The sequence derives from a girl aged 2 to 9 with congenital amegakaryocytic thrombocytopenia, due to receive a stem cell transplant. V is TRBV6-2 or TRBV6-3 and J is TRBJ2-3; D not certain. The CDR3 nucleotides read TGTGCCAGCAGTTACGCCCGGTCTACGGTTATGGGAGATACGCAGTATTTT. It encodes CASSYARSTVMGDTQYF.